These T cell receptor beta chains were read from a single sample in a study of beta chain features in type 1 diabetes. TCRdb keeps only in-frame clones here, not all; method: immunoSEQ multiplex PCR. The sample has some 140,000 clones, approximately 10% seen once. Sample: central memory CD4+ T cells from blood. These receptors were collected from a man aged 25-45 years with type 1 diabetes. CDR3s include the opening cysteine and the closing phenylalanine or tryptophan. D genes are given only for firm matches. Expanded clones get a size class; other rows say once, few or many, or leave the size out.

V gene	CDR3 length	J gene	clone size	D gene	CDR3 DNA	CDR3 protein
TRBV6-6	13	TRBJ1-5	few	.	TGTGCCAGCAGTCCGGGGGGCAATCAGCCCCAGCATTTT	CASSPGGNQPQHF
TRBV28	15	TRBJ2-1	.	TRBD2	TGTGCCAGCTTTACCAGCGGGGACTCCTACAATGAGCAGTTCTTC	CASFTSGDSYNEQFF
TRBV7-8	14	TRBJ2-7	.	.	TGTGCCAGCAGCGGGACTTCCCAATCCTACGAGCAGTACTTC	CASSGTSQSYEQYF
TRBV30	13	TRBJ2-5	few	TRBD2	TGTGCCTGGACGCCCGGGGGGTTCGGAACCCAGTACTTC	CAWTPGGFGTQYF
TRBV5-4	13	TRBJ2-1	.	TRBD2	TGTGCCAGCAGCCCTGGACTAGATGGTGAGCAGTTCTTC	CASSPGLDGEQFF
TRBV9	11	TRBJ2-3	.	.	TGTGCCAGCAGCACAGCCGCCACGCAGTATTTT	CASSTAATQYF
TRBV7-3	16	TRBJ2-5	.	TRBD1	TGTGCCAGCAGCCCCGGGACAGGGGGACACCAAGAGACCCAGTACTTC	CASSPGTGGHQETQYF
TRBV7-3	16	TRBJ1-6	.	TRBD1	TGTGCCAGCAGCTTGCGGACAGGGGCGGGTAATTCACCCCTCCACTTT	CASSLRTGAGNSPLHF
TRBV5-6	17	TRBJ2-2	.	TRBD1	TGTGCCAGCAGCGTGATCGGGACAGGCCTTAACACCGGGGAGCTGTTTTTT	CASSVIGTGLNTGELFF
TRBV11-3	17	TRBJ2-1	.	.	TGTGCCAGCAGCTTAGACTGGACGGAGGCCTCCTACAATGAGCAGTTCTTC	CASSLDWTEASYNEQFF
TRBV5-5	14	TRBJ1-4	.	.	TGTGCCAGCAGCTTAACGGGGGGAGAGGAAAAACTGTTTTTT	CASSLTGGEEKLFF
TRBV6-5	15	TRBJ2-7	few	TRBD1	TGTGCCAGCAGTTACTCAGGGGGCGTAAGCTACGAGCAGTACTTC	CASSYSGGVSYEQYF
TRBV2	16	TRBJ2-1	many	TRBD1	TGTGCCAGCAGTGATCTACCGGGCAGGGGGCGATATGAGCAGTTCTTC	CASSDLPGRGRYEQFF
TRBV4-3	13	TRBJ1-2	few	.	TGCGCCAGCAGCCAAGGCGACGGGGGTGGCTACACCTTC	CASSQGDGGGYTF
TRBV5-1	16	TRBJ2-5	few	TRBD2	TGCGCCAGCAGCCCCCCTAGCGGGGGGTCCGGAGAGACCCAGTACTTC	CASSPPSGGSGETQYF
TRBV5-1	14	TRBJ2-3	few	TRBD1	TGCGCCAGCAGGCGGACAGGGGCGAGAGATACGCAGTATTTT	CASRRTGARDTQYF
TRBV7-3	13	TRBJ1-5	few	.	TGTGCCAGCAGCTTAGGGCAGGATCAGCCCCAGCATTTT	CASSLGQDQPQHF
TRBV28	14	TRBJ2-7	many	TRBD1	TGTGCCAGCAGAAGGGGGCTTACCAACTACGAGCAGTACTTC	CASRRGLTNYEQYF
TRBV5-6	13	TRBJ1-2	.	.	TGTGCCAGCAGGCTGGGAGGCATCTATGGCTACACCTTC	CASRLGGIYGYTF
TRBV28	13	TRBJ2-7	few	.	TGTGCCAGCACTACTTCGAGCTCCTACGAGCAGTACTTC	CASTTSSSYEQYF